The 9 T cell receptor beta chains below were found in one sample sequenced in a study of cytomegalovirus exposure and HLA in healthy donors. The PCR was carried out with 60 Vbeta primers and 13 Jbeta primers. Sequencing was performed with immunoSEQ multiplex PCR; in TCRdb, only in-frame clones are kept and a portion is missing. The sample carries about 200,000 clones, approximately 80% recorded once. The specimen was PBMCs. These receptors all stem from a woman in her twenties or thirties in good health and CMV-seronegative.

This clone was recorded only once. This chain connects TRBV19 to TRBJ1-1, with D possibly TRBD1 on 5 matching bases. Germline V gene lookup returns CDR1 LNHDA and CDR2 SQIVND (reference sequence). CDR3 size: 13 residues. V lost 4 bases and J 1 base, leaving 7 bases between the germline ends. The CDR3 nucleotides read TGTGCCAGTAGTACGACAGCGAACACTGAAGCTTTCTTT. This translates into CASSTTANTEAFF.

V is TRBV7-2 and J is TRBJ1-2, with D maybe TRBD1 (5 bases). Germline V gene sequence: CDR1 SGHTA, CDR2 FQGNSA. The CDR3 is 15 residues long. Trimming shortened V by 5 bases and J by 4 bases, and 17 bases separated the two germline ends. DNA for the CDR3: TGTGCCAGCAGCCCGAAGGCGGGACCTCGCTATGGCTACACCTTC. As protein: CASSPKAGPRYGYTF.

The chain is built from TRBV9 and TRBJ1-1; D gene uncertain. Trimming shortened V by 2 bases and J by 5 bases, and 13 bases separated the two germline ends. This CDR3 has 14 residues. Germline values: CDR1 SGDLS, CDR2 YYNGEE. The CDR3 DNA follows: TGTGCCAGCAGCGTTCAGTGGGCGGGGACTGAAGCTTTCTTT. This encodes CASSVQWAGTEAFF.

The CDR3 sequence: CASSRQGANEKLFF. CDR3 in DNA: TGTGCCAGCAGCAGACAGGGTGCTAATGAAAAACTGTTTTTT. The chain couples TRBV27 to TRBJ1-4, with TRBD1 matching 7 bases. Germline lookup yields CDR1 MNHEY and CDR2 SMNVEV (reference sequence). This CDR3 is 14 amino acids long. V trimming: 6 bases; J trimming: 3 bases; junction bases outside the gene matches: 4.

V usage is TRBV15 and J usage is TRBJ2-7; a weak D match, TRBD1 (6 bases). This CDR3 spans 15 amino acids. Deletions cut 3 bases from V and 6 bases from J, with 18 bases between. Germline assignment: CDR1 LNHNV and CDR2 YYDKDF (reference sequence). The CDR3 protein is CATSRGSTGALEQYF. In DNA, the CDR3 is TGTGCCACCAGCAGGGGGTCGACAGGAGCCCTCGAGCAGTACTTC.

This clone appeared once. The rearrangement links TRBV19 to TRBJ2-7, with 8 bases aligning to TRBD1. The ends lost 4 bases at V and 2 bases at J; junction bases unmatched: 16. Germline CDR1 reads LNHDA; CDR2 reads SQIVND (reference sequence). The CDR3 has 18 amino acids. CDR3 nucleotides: TGTGCCAGTAGTACCAATGGGGGGACAGGCCTTAGGACCTACGAGCAGTACTTC. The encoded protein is CASSTNGGTGLRTYEQYF.

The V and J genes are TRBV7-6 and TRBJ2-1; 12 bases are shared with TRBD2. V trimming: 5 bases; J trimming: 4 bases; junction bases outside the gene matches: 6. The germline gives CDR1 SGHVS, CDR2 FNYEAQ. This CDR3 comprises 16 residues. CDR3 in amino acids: CASSVRLAGEYNEQFF. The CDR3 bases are TGTGCCAGCAGCGTAAGACTAGCGGGGGAGTACAATGAGCAGTTCTTC.

In nucleotides, the CDR3 is TGTGCCATCAGTGACCCGGGGACTAGCGGGAGTCCTGGGTGGGGGACCCAGTACTTC. It is translated as CAISDPGTSGSPGWGTQYF. V and J are TRBV10-3 and TRBJ2-5; 14 bases match TRBD2. Germline CDR1 is ENHRY and CDR2 is SYGVKD. This CDR3 comprises 19 residues. Trimming at V came to 3 bases and at J to 7 bases, leaving 16 bases not matched to a gene.

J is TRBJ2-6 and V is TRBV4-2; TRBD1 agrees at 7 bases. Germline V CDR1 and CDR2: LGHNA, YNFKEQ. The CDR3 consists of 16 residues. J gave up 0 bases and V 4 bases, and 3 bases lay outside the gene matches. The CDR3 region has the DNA TGTGCCAGCAGCCTTGGGGACAGCTCTGGGGCCAACGTCCTGACTTTC. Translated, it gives CASSLGDSSGANVLTF.